Listed below are T cell receptor beta chains from one sample, sequenced in a study of cytomegalovirus exposure and HLA in healthy donors. Clones were read by immunoSEQ multiplex PCR, and TCRdb kept only the in-frame ones, dropping some. The table lists roughly 120,000 clones, almost 90% of them singletons. The sample taken for sequencing was PBMCs. The receptors stem from a woman aged 18-29 years in good health and CMV-seronegative. Both conserved end residues are part of each CDR3. The D gene is left open where the match is weak. Part of the rows lack a size; the others show once, few, many or a class for expanded clones.

clone_size	v_call	j_call	d_call	cdr3_nt	cdr3_aa
NA	TRBV5-1	TRBJ1-5	NA	TGCGCCAGCAGCTTGTTCGGGGGAAGGAATCAGCCCCAGCATTTT	CASSLFGGRNQPQHF
NA	TRBV30	TRBJ2-1	TRBD1	TGTGCCTGGAACCCGGGACAGGGCTCCTACAATGAGCAGTTCTTC	CAWNPGQGSYNEQFF
NA	TRBV18	TRBJ1-4	NA	TGTGCCAGCTCACCACAAGGAGGGGAACGAACTAATGAAAAACTGTTTTTT	CASSPQGGERTNEKLFF
NA	TRBV5-4	TRBJ2-1	TRBD2	TGTGCCAGCAGCTTGGAACTAGCGGGATACGGCAACAATGAGCAGTTCTTC	CASSLELAGYGNNEQFF
NA	TRBV28	TRBJ1-1	NA	TGTGCCAGCAGTTTCGGAGGCACTGAAGCTTTCTTT	CASSFGGTEAFF
NA	TRBV15	TRBJ2-1	TRBD2	TGTGCCACCAGCAGAGATCGGCCAGCGGGAGGTTACAATGAGCAGTTCTTC	CATSRDRPAGGYNEQFF
NA	TRBV11-1	TRBJ2-1	TRBD2	TGTGCCAGCAGCTTAATGGGACTAGCGGGAGGGCCCTGGGGTGAGCAGTTCTTC	CASSLMGLAGGPWGEQFF
few	TRBV2	TRBJ1-5	NA	TGTGCCAGCAGTGCGGGATATAGCAATCAGCCCCAGCATTTT	CASSAGYSNQPQHF
NA	TRBV4-3	TRBJ2-1	TRBD2	TGCGCCAGCAGCCAAGGGACTAGCGAGCACAATGAGCAGTTCTTC	CASSQGTSEHNEQFF
NA	TRBV5-1	TRBJ2-5	NA	TGCGCCAGCAGCCTTAGGGGTCCCTCGCCCCTACAAGAGACCCAGTACTTC	CASSLRGPSPLQETQYF
NA	TRBV2	TRBJ1-5	TRBD1	TGTGCCAGCAGTTACTTGGGACAGGGTGGGAAGCCCCAGCATTTT	CASSYLGQGGKPQHF